Given below is one T cell receptor (beta chain) in context. Its cognate antigen has yet to be identified. Base qualities are not provided; no much larger clone lies one nucleotide away. These data are taken from a study of blood T cell repertoires in COVID-19 (dated by TCRdb to between 2020 and 2021). Turning to the overall study: Collaborator samples came from the United States, Italy and Spain and covered acute and convalescent phases of COVID-19. Where available, HLA class I and class II types were taken from metadata supplied by the sample provider and were not determined by assay-based typing. The samples were drawn from the first 160 participants of the ongoing ImmuneRACE study and from some 1,300 subjects provided by 6 global collaborators. The repertoires were released in a freely available public database meant as a resource for research on the immune response to SARS-CoV-2. A de-identified subject ID, COVID-19 status, age in years and sex were almost always included in the sample metadata. The material from the prospective study consisted of cDNA or gDNA derived from T cells, B-cell-depleted T cells, or PBMCs. The dataset comprised deeply sampled blood TCRbeta repertoires from subjects exposed to, actively infected with, or recovered from COVID-19.

General findings and caveats noted by the study authors: The quantity of clinical and demographic metadata differed by source and by participant and was supplied without curation.

From a lookup of the germline V gene, CDR1 and CDR2 are SGHRS and YFSETQ. Spanning cysteine to phenylalanine, the CDR3 consists of 11 amino acids. Solely the CDR3 DNA is kept, with 33 bases framed from the first base. Trimming costs V 0 bases and J 8 bases, and their ends lie 5 bases apart. Enrolling through a virtual design, the prospective study's participants ranged in age from roughly 18 to 95 years and lived across 24 United States geographic areas. In the prospective study, participants were assigned to cohorts based on the clinical history participants reported in a screening survey and a study questionnaire. Exposed participants were defined as having been in contact with someone with a PCR-confirmed or clinician-diagnosed COVID-19 case within 2 weeks of study entry. In the prospective study, whole blood, serum and a nasopharyngeal or oropharyngeal swab were collected from each participant by mobile phlebotomists. Prospective study participants could optionally give additional blood draws and questionnaires over an approximately 2-month period. Before DNA extraction, blood samples from the prospective study were shipped at room temperature or frozen.

TCRbeta CDR3 regions were amplified from genomic DNA using the immunoSEQ Assay, a bias-controlled multiplex PCR. On the authors' methods: Within the assay, amplification of reference gene primers was used to estimate how many nucleated cells each sample contained. Sequence reads were collapsed and filtered to measure the absolute abundance of every unique TCRbeta CDR3 rearrangement. For each sample, productive Simpson clonality was calculated by taking the square root of Simpson's diversity index across productive rearrangements. In its TCRdb copy, this immuneACCESS table keeps in-frame sequences only and misses some clones. Where compared with another copy, unresolved V genes explain less than half of these, and the others have no known cause. The DNA was the basis for D and trimming; V, J and clone size are from that table. For this sample the table gives 280,000 or so clones, of which approximately 89% were detected only once. 2.9% of the sample goes to the ten largest clones.

The sequencing input was PBMCs or T cells enriched from blood (not recorded which). Recombination joined TRBV5-1 with TRBJ1-2; the D gene is unclear. The clonotype originates from a woman in her 50s who had been exposed to COVID-19. The CDR3: CASSLGGGYTF. The DNA sequence follows: TGCGCCAGCAGCTTGGGAGGAGGCTACACCTTC.